The 12 T cell receptor beta chains in this list originate from one sample, sequenced in a study of early T cells in non-severe SARS-CoV-2 infection. TCRdb ran MiXCR on the 5' RACE reads and lists one entry per CDR3 protein. This table has around 33,000 distinct CDR3 sequences, 5% to 6.5% appearing once. Sequencing was done on a sample of whole blood. These receptors were collected from an adult who was a healthcare worker with PCR-confirmed SARS-CoV-2 infection or an uninfected control (not recorded which).

The sample holds many counts of this clonotype. This chain joins TRBV18 and TRBJ2-1, with TRBD2 matching 9 bases. Germline-derived CDR1 and CDR2 are KGHSH and LQKENI. This CDR3 has 17 residues. V trimming: 2 bases; J trimming: 6 bases; junction bases outside the gene matches: 11. This CDR3 is CASSPGTSLRDRNEQFF. For the CDR3, the DNA is TGTGCCAGCTCACCAGGGACTAGCCTACGGGATCGCAATGAGCAGTTCTTC.

This clonotype was recorded at least ten times. The J gene is TRBJ2-3, the V gene TRBV7-6; D is uncertain. Deletions cut 4 bases from V and 6 bases from J, with 14 bases between. The CDR3 is 14 amino acids. CDR1 is SGHVS and CDR2 is FNYEAQ in the germline V gene. The chain's CDR3 is CASSSPTSRDTQYF. Written as DNA, the CDR3 is TGTGCCAGCAGCTCTCCAACCTCAAGGGATACGCAGTATTTT.

This clonotype was counted many times. The genes are TRBV4-2 and TRBJ1-2; no clear D gene. Trimming removed 0 bases from V and 3 bases from J, with 8 bases in between. The germline V gene has CDR1 LGHNA and CDR2 YNFKEQ. The CDR3 contains 14 residues. CDR3 residues: CASSQDLTDYGYTF. The DNA for the CDR3 is TGTGCCAGCAGCCAAGATTTAACAGACTATGGCTACACCTTC.

This clonotype was detected many times. The CDR3 DNA reads TGCGCCAGCAGCCGTAAAGGGACTTCCTCCTACAATGAGCAGTTCTTC. It codes for CASSRKGTSSYNEQFF. This sequence joins TRBV5-1 and TRBJ2-1; possible D gene TRBD2, 6 bases. V gave up 4 bases and J gave up 0 bases, with 14 bases separating them. The germline V gene encodes CDR1 SGHRS and CDR2 YFSETQ. This CDR3 has 16 residues.

This clonotype has ten or more counts. The CDR3 DNA reads as TGTGCCAGTAGTACCCCCCCTTATGTGGGGAGGCACAATGAGCAGTTCTTC. Translated, it gives CASSTPPYVGRHNEQFF. The V and J genes are TRBV19 and TRBJ2-1; D possibly corresponds to TRBD2 (6 bases). With 4 bases removed from V and 5 bases from J, the gap between germline ends came to 21 bases. Germline V gives CDR1 LNHDA, CDR2 SQIVND (reference sequence). This CDR3 region has 17 residues.

This clonotype has at least ten counts. The chain employs TRBV20-1 and TRBJ2-1; D uncertain. The length of the CDR3 is 11 residues. Germline V gene data show CDR1 as DFQATT and CDR2 as SNEGSKA (reference sequence). The V end lost 0 bases, the J end lost 8 bases, and 5 bases lay between the germline ends. The chain's CDR3 is CSAREYDEQFF. As DNA, the CDR3 is TGCAGTGCTAGAGAATATGATGAGCAGTTCTTC.

This clonotype was observed at least ten times. This chain uses TRBV6-5 with TRBJ1-5; TRBD1 aligns across 9 bases. V trimming: 2 bases; J trimming: 4 bases; junction bases outside the gene matches: 0. This CDR3 has 14 amino acids. Germline V gives CDR1 MNHEY, CDR2 SVGAGI. The CDR3 spells CASSYGQGNQPQHF. CDR3 in DNA: TGTGCCAGCAGTTACGGACAGGGGAATCAGCCCCAGCATTTT.

The J gene is TRBJ1-2, the V gene TRBV18, with D tentatively TRBD1 (5 bases). From germline, CDR1 is KGHSH and CDR2 LQKENI. The CDR3 length is 14 residues. Trimming removed 3 bases at V and 4 bases at J, with 12 bases between. CDR3 nucleotide sequence: TGTGCCAGCTCACCGACGACAGAACCCTATGGCTACACCTTC. Translated: CASSPTTEPYGYTF.

This clonotype was detected ten times or more. V gene TRBV27 combines with J gene TRBJ1-5; D might be TRBD1 (5 bases). Trimming removed 0 bases from V and 5 bases from J, with 17 bases in between. The CDR3 is made up of 17 amino acids. Germline values: CDR1 MNHEY, CDR2 SMNVEV (reference sequence). The CDR3 reads CASSLSYYRRDDQPQHF. The CDR3 region has the DNA TGTGCCAGCAGTTTATCCTATTACAGGAGAGACGATCAGCCCCAGCATTTT.

This clonotype has at least ten counts. This chain uses TRBV9 with TRBJ1-1; 8 bases map to TRBD1. V was clipped by 2 bases and J by 2 bases; unmatched bases: 5. This CDR3 is built from 15 residues. CDR1 is SGDLS, CDR2 YYNGEE, per germline. The CDR3 DNA follows: TGTGCCAGCAGCGTTGGGACAGGTTCTAACACTGAAGCTTTCTTT. It is translated as CASSVGTGSNTEAFF.

This clonotype showed up many times. The J gene is TRBJ2-7, the V gene TRBV4-1; TRBD1 agrees at 9 bases. V lost 2 bases, J lost 6 bases, and 11 bases stayed unmatched. CDR3 size: 16 residues. CDR1 and CDR2 (germline): MGHRA, YSYEKL. The CDR3 spells CASSQSLGTGSAEQYF. The CDR3 nucleotides are TGCGCCAGCAGCCAATCCTTGGGGACAGGGAGTGCCGAGCAGTACTTC.

There are many counts of this clonotype. The chain joins TRBV2 to TRBJ2-7; 9 positions agree with TRBD2. The CDR3 length is 14 residues. Germline V gene data show CDR1 as SNHLY and CDR2 as FYNNEI. The ends lost 3 bases at V and 5 bases at J; junction bases unmatched: 5. CDR3 amino acids: CASSELAGPNEQYF. The CDR3 nucleotides are TGTGCCAGCAGTGAGCTAGCGGGACCCAACGAGCAGTACTTC. Filled out from reference TRBV2 and TRBJ2-7, the complete variable domain reads EPEVTQTPSHQVTQMGQEVILRCVPISNHLYFYWYRQILGQKVEFLVSFYNNEISEKSEIFDDQFSVERPDGSNFTLKIRSTKLEDSAMYFCASSELAGPNEQYFGPGTRLTVT.